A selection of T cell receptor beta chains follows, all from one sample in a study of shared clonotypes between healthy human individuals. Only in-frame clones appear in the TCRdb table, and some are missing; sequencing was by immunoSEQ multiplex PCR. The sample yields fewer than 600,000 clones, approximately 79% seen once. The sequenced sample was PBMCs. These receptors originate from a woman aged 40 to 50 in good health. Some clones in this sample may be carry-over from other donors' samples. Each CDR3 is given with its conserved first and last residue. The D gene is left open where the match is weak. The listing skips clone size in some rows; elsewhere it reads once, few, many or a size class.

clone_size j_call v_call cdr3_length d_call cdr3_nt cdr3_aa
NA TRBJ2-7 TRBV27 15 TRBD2 TGTGCCAGCAGTACCCCACTAGCGGGAGTGTACGAGCAGTACTTC CASSTPLAGVYEQYF
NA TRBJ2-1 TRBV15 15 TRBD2 TGTGCCACCACCCCGGGACTAGCGGCCTACAATGAGCAGTTCTTC CATTPGLAAYNEQFF
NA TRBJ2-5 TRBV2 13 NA TGTGCCAGCACTGCTGACAGCTTTAAGACCCAGTACTTC CASTADSFKTQYF
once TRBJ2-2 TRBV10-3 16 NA TGTGCCATCAGTGAGTCGAGGCAGGGTAACACCGGGGAGCTGTTTTTT CAISESRQGNTGELFF
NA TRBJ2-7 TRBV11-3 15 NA TGTGCCAGCAGCTTAGGCCAGGCGCCCACCTACGAGCAGTACTTC CASSLGQAPTYEQYF
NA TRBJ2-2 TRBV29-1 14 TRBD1 TGCAGCGTTGCTGACAGGGGGACAGCCGGGGAGCTGTTTTTT CSVADRGTAGELFF
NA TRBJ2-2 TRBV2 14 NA TGTGCCAGCAGTGAAAGCAGAATCACCGGGGAGCTGTTTTTT CASSESRITGELFF
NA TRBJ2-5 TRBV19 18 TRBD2 TGTGCCAGTAGTATAGATTCCGGGACTAGCGGGAGAACGAAGACCCAGTACTTC CASSIDSGTSGRTKTQYF
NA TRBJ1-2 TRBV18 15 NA TGTGCCAGCTCTGACCTCAGGGCTGCGGACTATGGCTACACCTTC CASSDLRAADYGYTF
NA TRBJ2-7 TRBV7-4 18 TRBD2 TGTGCCAGCAGCTTAGTGGGGGGACTAGCGGGACCCTTCTACGAGCAGTACTTC CASSLVGGLAGPFYEQYF
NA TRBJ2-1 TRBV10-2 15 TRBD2 TGCGCCAGCAGCTCCGGAAGCGGGAGGATAAATGAGCAGTTCTTC CASSSGSGRINEQFF
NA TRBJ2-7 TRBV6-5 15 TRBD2 TGTGCCAGCAGTTACCGGGGGCAGCGGGGGACTACGGAGTACTTC CASSYRGQRGTTEYF
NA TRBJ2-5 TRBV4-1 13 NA TGCGCCAGCAGCCGAGCACCCACGGGGACCCAGTACTTC CASSRAPTGTQYF
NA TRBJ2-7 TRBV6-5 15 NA TGTGCCAGCAGTTACGCAGGCGATAGCTCCTACGAGCAGTACTTC CASSYAGDSSYEQYF
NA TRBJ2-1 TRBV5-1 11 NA TGCGCCAGCAGCTGGGCCAATGAGCAGTTCTTC CASSWANEQFF
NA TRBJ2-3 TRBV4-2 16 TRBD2 TGTGCCAGCAGCCAGCCTAGCGGGAGGCTTTCGGATACGCAGTATTTT CASSQPSGRLSDTQYF
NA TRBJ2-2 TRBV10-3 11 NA TGTGCCGCTACTACCGCCGGGGAGCTGTTTTTT CAATTAGELFF
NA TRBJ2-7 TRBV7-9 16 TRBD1 TGTGCCAGCAGCTTAGTTAAGGGGGCATTGGACTACGAGCAGTACTTC CASSLVKGALDYEQYF
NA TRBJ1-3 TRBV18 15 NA TGTGCCAGCTCACCCGGCAGGGACACTGGAAACACCATATATTTT CASSPGRDTGNTIYF
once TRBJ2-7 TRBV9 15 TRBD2 TGTGCCAGCAGCGTGACTAGCGGCGGGTCCTACGAGCAGTACTTC CASSVTSGGSYEQYF
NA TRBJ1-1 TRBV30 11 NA TGTGCCTGGAGTTGGCGCACTGAAGCTTTCTTT CAWSWRTEAFF
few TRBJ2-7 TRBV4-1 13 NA TGCGCCAGCAGCGCACCAGAGCCCTACGAGCAGTACTTC CASSAPEPYEQYF